Listed below are T cell receptor beta chains from one sample, sequenced in a study of T-cell reconstitution after alpha-beta-depleted transplantation in children. TCRdb passed the PCR reads through MiXCR, listing each CDR3 protein once. Of around 700,000 distinct CDR3 sequences in the sample, under 15% were seen once. The sequenced sample was PBMCs, obtained before TCRalphabeta/CD19-depleted stem cell transplant. These receptors came from a girl aged 2 to 10 with congenital amegakaryocytic thrombocytopenia, due to receive a stem cell transplant. The CDR3 runs from the conserved cysteine through the conserved F or W. The order of the fields is V gene, clone size, J gene, D gene, CDR3 length, CDR3 DNA, CDR3 protein. D genes are given only for firm matches. For some rows the clone size is stated as once, few or many, or as a class when expanded; others skip it.

V: TRBV29-1
size: many
J: TRBJ2-1
D: TRBD1
length: 12
DNA: TGCAGCGGGGACAGGGGTAACAATGAGCAGTTCTTC
CDR3: CSGDRGNNEQFF

V: TRBV28
size: many
J: TRBJ2-3
D: TRBD2
length: 15
DNA: TGTGCCAGCAGCACCACTAGCGGGGCCACAGATACGCAGTATTTT
CDR3: CASSTTSGATDTQYF

V: TRBV15
size: NA
J: TRBJ2-1
D: NA
length: 20
DNA: TGTGCCACCAGCAGAGATCTTTGGGTCAGGCGGACAGCGCACTACAATGAGCAGTTCTTC
CDR3: CATSRDLWVRRTAHYNEQFF

V: TRBV5-1
size: few
J: TRBJ1-5
D: TRBD1
length: 19
DNA: TGCGCCAGCAGCTTGATTAGGACAGGGGGCAGAGGAGGCAATCAGCCCCAGCATTTT
CDR3: CASSLIRTGGRGGNQPQHF

V: TRBV18
size: NA
J: TRBJ2-3
D: NA
length: 15
DNA: TGTGCCAGCTCACTTTGGGACTCCGTCACAGATACGCAGTATTTT
CDR3: CASSLWDSVTDTQYF

V: TRBV27
size: few
J: TRBJ2-1
D: NA
length: 14
DNA: TGTGCCACCCAAACGGGGCTTCAGAATAGCGAGCAGTTCTTC
CDR3: CATQTGLQNSEQFF

V: TRBV20-1
size: few
J: TRBJ2-7
D: NA
length: 15
DNA: TGCAGTGCTAGAGCCCGGTTTGGGAGCTCCTACGAGCAGTACTTC
CDR3: CSARARFGSSYEQYF

V: TRBV10-3
size: many
J: TRBJ2-2
D: TRBD1
length: 14
DNA: TGTGCCAGCGACCCGGGACAGCACACCGGGGAGCTGTTTTTT
CDR3: CASDPGQHTGELFF

V: TRBV24-1
size: many
J: TRBJ2-2
D: NA
length: 16
DNA: TGTGCCACCAGTGATTTGGACCCGCCGAACACCGGGGAGCTGTTTTTT
CDR3: CATSDLDPPNTGELFF

V: TRBV7-9
size: NA
J: TRBJ2-1
D: NA
length: 15
DNA: TGTGCCAGCAGCTTAGCGTTTAGCGGTTTCAATGAGCAGTTCTTC
CDR3: CASSLAFSGFNEQFF

V: TRBV5-1
size: many
J: TRBJ2-3
D: NA
length: 14
DNA: TGCGCCAGCTCTGGGGCCCGAAGCACAGATACGCAGTATTTT
CDR3: CASSGARSTDTQYF

V: TRBV6-2/TRBV6-3
size: NA
J: TRBJ2-7
D: NA
length: 14
DNA: TGTGCCAGCAGCCAAACGGGACCGCGGGGCGAGCAGTACTTC
CDR3: CASSQTGPRGEQYF

V: TRBV29-1
size: many
J: TRBJ2-3
D: NA
length: 13
DNA: TGCAGCGTGTCCAGGAGAGTGATAGATACGCAGTATTTT
CDR3: CSVSRRVIDTQYF

V: TRBV18
size: NA
J: TRBJ1-6
D: NA
length: 15
DNA: TGTGCCAGCACATTGACAGGACAGCAGAATTCACCCCTCCACTTT
CDR3: CASTLTGQQNSPLHF

V: TRBV20-1
size: few
J: TRBJ2-7
D: TRBD2
length: 13
DNA: TGCAGTGCTATCCAGCGGGAGCCCTACGAGCAGTACTTC
CDR3: CSAIQREPYEQYF

V: TRBV19
size: NA
J: TRBJ1-5
D: NA
length: 13
DNA: TGTGCCAGTAGTTACAGTAGCAATCAGCCCCAGCATTTT
CDR3: CASSYSSNQPQHF

V: TRBV20-1
size: many
J: TRBJ2-7
D: NA
length: 12
DNA: TGCAGTGCGCTACCCGGGGACTACGAGCAGTACTTC
CDR3: CSALPGDYEQYF

V: TRBV9
size: few
J: TRBJ2-7
D: TRBD2
length: 15
DNA: TGTGCCAGCAGCCCCCTGGCGGGAGGTACCTACGAGCAGTACTTC
CDR3: CASSPLAGGTYEQYF

V: TRBV20-1
size: many
J: TRBJ2-3
D: NA
length: 15
DNA: TGCAGTGCTAGAGGGGGGAGAGTAAGCACAGATACGCAGTATTTT
CDR3: CSARGGRVSTDTQYF

V: TRBV5-1
size: many
J: TRBJ1-2
D: NA
length: 13
DNA: TGCGCCAGCAGCCTGGACGTAGGCTATGGCTACACCTTC
CDR3: CASSLDVGYGYTF

V: TRBV7-9
size: few
J: TRBJ1-5
D: NA
length: 13
DNA: TGTGCCAGCAGCTTAAACGCAGGTACGCCCCAGCATTTT
CDR3: CASSLNAGTPQHF

V: TRBV7-6
size: NA
J: TRBJ2-7
D: NA
length: 13
DNA: TGTGCCAGCACCCCCCTTAGCTCCTACGAGCAGTACTTC
CDR3: CASTPLSSYEQYF

V: TRBV6-6
size: few
J: TRBJ2-1
D: TRBD1
length: 13
DNA: TGTGCCAGCAGGAGACAGGGGGTGAATGAGCAGTTCTTC
CDR3: CASRRQGVNEQFF

V: TRBV7-3
size: NA
J: TRBJ2-3
D: TRBD2
length: 14
DNA: TGTGCCAGCAGCTTAGTCCCTAGCGGAAATACGCAGTATTTT
CDR3: CASSLVPSGNTQYF

V: TRBV12-3/TRBV12-4
size: few
J: TRBJ2-2
D: TRBD2
length: 19
DNA: TGTGCCAGCAGTTTAAGACTAGCGGGAGGGAGGGGTAACACCGGGGAGCTGTTTTTT
CDR3: CASSLRLAGGRGNTGELFF

V: TRBV6-5
size: many
J: TRBJ2-2
D: TRBD2
length: 16
DNA: TGTGCCAGCAGTTACTTCGGAGCGGGAGGGCCCGGGGAGCTGTTTTTT
CDR3: CASSYFGAGGPGELFF

V: TRBV6-2/TRBV6-3
size: few
J: TRBJ2-7
D: TRBD2
length: 11
DNA: TGTGCCGGAGGCGGGGGCTACGAGCAGTACTTC
CDR3: CAGGGGYEQYF

V: TRBV5-1
size: many
J: TRBJ1-1
D: NA
length: 13
DNA: TGCGCCAGCAACGGTGGGATGAACACTGAAGCTTTCTTT
CDR3: CASNGGMNTEAFF